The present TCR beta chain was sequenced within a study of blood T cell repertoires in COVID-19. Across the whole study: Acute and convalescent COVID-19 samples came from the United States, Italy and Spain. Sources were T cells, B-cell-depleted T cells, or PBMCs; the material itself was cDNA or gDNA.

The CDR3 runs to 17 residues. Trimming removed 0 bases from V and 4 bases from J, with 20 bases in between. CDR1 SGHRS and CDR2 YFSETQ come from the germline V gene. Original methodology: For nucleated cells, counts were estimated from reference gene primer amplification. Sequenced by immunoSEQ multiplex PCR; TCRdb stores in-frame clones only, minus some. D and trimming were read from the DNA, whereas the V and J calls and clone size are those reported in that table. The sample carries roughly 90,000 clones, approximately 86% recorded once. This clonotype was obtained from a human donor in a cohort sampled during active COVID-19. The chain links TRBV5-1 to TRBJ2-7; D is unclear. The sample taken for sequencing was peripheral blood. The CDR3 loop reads CASSLGRRGEPEYEQYF. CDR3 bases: TGCGCCAGCAGCTTGGGTCGGCGCGGAGAGCCTGAATACGAGCAGTACTTC.